This TCR beta chain was identified during a study of PD-L1 blockade in urothelial cancer. The time point is: pretreatment peripheral blood. Patients yielded 1 to 8 samples each, pretreatment and on-treatment. The CDR3 totals 15 residues. Trimming shortened V by 0 bases and J by 6 bases, and 11 bases separated the two germline ends. Germline V gene data show CDR1 as LGHNT and CDR2 as FRNRAP. The repertoire was sequenced with immunoSEQ multiplex PCR; TCRdb's copy has only in-frame clones and lacks some. The sample lists 85,000 to 95,000 clones, 85% to 90% seen once, with under 2% in the top ten. The sample in question was PBMCs, obtained around atezolizumab (anti-PD-L1) treatment. The TCR was taken from a man aged 55 to 70 with urothelial cancer. The chain employs TRBV12-5 and TRBJ2-2, with D tentatively TRBD2 (6 bases). In DNA, the CDR3 is TGTGCTAGTGGTTTGGTCCCGCTAGCGCCCGGGGAGCTGTTTTTT. Protein: CASGLVPLAPGELFF.